The 22 T cell receptor beta chains given below trace back to one sample, sequenced in a study of cytomegalovirus exposure and HLA in healthy donors. The PCR employed 60 Vbeta primers together with 13 Jbeta primers. The repertoire was sequenced with immunoSEQ multiplex PCR; TCRdb's copy has only in-frame clones and lacks some. The sample shows 120,000 to 150,000 clones, and 2% to 3% sits with its ten largest clones. Source material: PBMCs. These receptors originate from a man between 35 and 55 years old in good health and CMV-seronegative.

V is TRBV4-2 and J is TRBJ2-6; no reliable D call. This CDR3 comprises 17 residues. Germline loops: CDR1 LGHNA, CDR2 YNFKEQ. V was pared by 1 base and J by 0 bases, with 10 bases between. Written as DNA, the CDR3 is TGTGCCAGCAGCCAAGGGGCCCGTAGCTCTGGGGCCAACGTCCTGACTTTC. Protein: CASSQGARSSGANVLTF.

The chain carries TRBV19 and TRBJ1-1, with 8 bases fitting TRBD1. From germline, CDR1 is LNHDA and CDR2 SQIVND (reference sequence). Unmatched junction bases numbered 17, after V lost 4 bases and J lost 4 bases. This CDR3 is 18 amino acids long. CDR3 sequence reads: CASSTKDRASWEFTEAFF. CDR3 in DNA: TGTGCCAGTAGTACAAAGGACAGGGCTTCGTGGGAGTTCACTGAAGCTTTCTTT.

The rearrangement joins TRBV6-1 to TRBJ2-5, with 8 bases matching TRBD1. TRBJ2-7 explains the end of the DNA better; the J call may be wrong. The CDR3 length is 14 residues. Germline CDR1 reads MNHNS; CDR2 reads SASEGT. CDR3 bases: TGTGCCAGCAGTGATCCCGGGACAGGACGCGAGCAGTACTTC. Residues: CASSDPGTGREQYF.

The CDR3 region has the DNA TGCAGCGCGGCACAGGGGAAAAACTATGGCTACACCTTC. This sequence encodes CSAAQGKNYGYTF. The rearrangement joins TRBV29-1 to TRBJ1-2, with 7 bases identical to TRBD1. The J segment lost 2 bases and the V segment lost 7 bases, leaving 7 bases of the junction unmatched. Germline V gene data show CDR1 as SQVTM and CDR2 as ANQGSEA. The CDR3 has 13 amino acids.

The chain combines TRBV5-1 with TRBJ1-5; D remains unclear. Per germline, CDR1 SGHRS and CDR2 YFSETQ. This CDR3 is built from 14 residues. Trimming cost V 4 bases and J 4 bases, with 12 bases left between them. CDR3: CASSVASGNQPQHF. The CDR3 nucleotides read TGCGCCAGCAGCGTTGCCAGCGGTAATCAGCCCCAGCATTTT. Using reference TRBV5-1 and TRBJ1-5 for the parts outside the CDR3, the full variable domain is KAGVTQTPRYLIKTRGQQVTLSCSPISGHRSVSWYQQTPGQGLQFLFEYFSETQRNKGNFPGRFSGRQFSNSRSEMNVSTLELGDSALYLCASSVASGNQPQHFGDGTRLSIL.

This chain connects TRBV7-9 to TRBJ1-3; D is ambiguous. Looked up from germline, CDR1 is SEHNR and CDR2 is FQNEAQ (reference sequence). The CDR3 totals 11 residues. V lost 10 bases and J 3 bases, leaving 7 bases between the germline ends. The CDR3 protein is CATFLGNTIYF. The CDR3 nucleotides read TGTGCCACTTTCCTTGGAAACACCATATATTTT. Complete variable domain (other parts from reference TRBV7-9 and TRBJ1-3): DTGVSQNPRHKITKRGQNVTFRCDPISEHNRLYWYRQTLGQGPEFLTYFQNEAQLEKSRLLSDRFSAERPKGSFSTLEIQRTEQGDSAMYLCATFLGNTIYFGEGSWLTVV.

This sequence joins TRBV4-3 and TRBJ2-3; D remains unclear. The V gene's germline CDR1 is LGHNA and CDR2 YSLEER. The CDR3 is 12 residues long. The germline V and J ends were trimmed by 1 base and 5 bases, with 4 bases remaining between them. CDR3 nucleotide sequence: TGCGCCAGCAGCCAAGCCGGAGATACGCAGTATTTT. This translates into CASSQAGDTQYF.

This chain uses TRBV10-3 with TRBJ2-2; 7 bases are a match to TRBD2. The CDR3 is 11 residues long. CDR1 and CDR2 (germline): ENHRY, SYGVKD. V dropped 4 bases and J dropped 11; count of bases not matched to a gene: 1. DNA of the CDR3: TGTGCCATCAGTGGCGGGGGAGAGCTGTTTTTT. Its translation is CAISGGGELFF.

The V call is TRBV19, the J call TRBJ1-4; no clear D. CDR3 size: 14 residues. V lost 4 bases and J lost 5, with 11 bases in between. Germline V gives CDR1 LNHDA, CDR2 SQIVND (reference sequence). CDR3 sequence (DNA): TGTGCCAGTAGTAGGCCAGGTGGAAATGAAAAACTGTTTTTT. Amino acids: CASSRPGGNEKLFF.

The chain combines TRBV2 with TRBJ2-7; tentatively, D is TRBD1 (5 bases). Looked up from germline, CDR1 is SNHLY and CDR2 is FYNNEI. Trimming shortened V by 4 bases and J by 4 bases, and 8 bases separated the two germline ends. CDR3 length equals 12 residues. The CDR3 bases are TGTGCCAGCAGTGCTCAGGGTTACGAGCAGTACTTC. Protein sequence: CASSAQGYEQYF.

V and J are TRBV4-1 and TRBJ1-4; 10 nucleotides align to TRBD1. J gave up 10 bases and V 1 base, and 18 bases lay outside the gene matches. Germline-derived CDR1 and CDR2 are MGHRA and YSYEKL. The CDR3 spans 19 residues. The CDR3 DNA follows: TGCGCCAGCAGCCAAGGCCCACTGGCCCGACAGGGGGCCCGTGGAAAACTGTTTTTT. It yields the protein CASSQGPLARQGARGKLFF.

The V gene is TRBV7-2, the J gene TRBJ2-7, with D possibly matching TRBD1 (6 bases). The ends were cut back, 1 base at V and 12 bases at J, with 13 bases in the middle. Germline CDR1 SGHTA, CDR2 FQGNSA. The CDR3 spans 12 residues. CDR3 sequence: CASSLVGATAYF. CDR3 in DNA: TGTGCCAGCAGCTTAGTGGGGGCAACCGCGTACTTC.

This sequence joins TRBV5-1 and TRBJ2-7; perhaps TRBD1 as D (6 bases). The CDR3 is made up of 14 amino acids. V was cut by 4 bases and J by 6 bases, with 17 bases left in between. Germline CDR1 SGHRS, CDR2 YFSETQ. CDR3 in DNA: TGCGCCAGCAGCCCTACCACAGGGCAAGGCGAGCAGTACTTC. Its translation is CASSPTTGQGEQYF. Based on the CDR3 plus reference TRBV5-1 and TRBJ2-7, the full variable domain is KAGVTQTPRYLIKTRGQQVTLSCSPISGHRSVSWYQQTPGQGLQFLFEYFSETQRNKGNFPGRFSGRQFSNSRSEMNVSTLELGDSALYLCASSPTTGQGEQYFGPGTRLTVT.

The genes are TRBV9 and TRBJ1-1, with 8 bases that match TRBD1. V shed 4 bases, J shed 0 bases, and the junction held 8 bases outside the gene matches. The CDR3 loop spans 16 amino acids. The germline CDR1 and CDR2 sequences are SGDLS and YYNGEE. This CDR3 reads CASSPQGTGLNTEAFF. The CDR3, as DNA: TGTGCCAGCAGCCCCCAAGGGACAGGTTTGAACACTGAAGCTTTCTTT.

The chain combines TRBV21-1 with TRBJ2-5; no DNA check was done on the table's D call, TRBD1. TRBV21-1 is a pseudogene locus. This CDR3 spans 16 amino acids. In nucleotides, the CDR3 is TGTGCCAGCAGCAAACTGGCAGGGCCTATCCGAGAGACCCAGTACTTC. Translating gives CASSKLAGPIRETQYF.

The rearrangement joins TRBV2 to TRBJ1-1, with 9 bases that match TRBD1. V lost 11 bases, J lost 11 bases, and 15 bases stayed unmatched. Germline values: CDR1 SNHLY, CDR2 FYNNEI. This CDR3 comprises 13 residues. The CDR3 loop is CAGSQGADHGAFF. The CDR3 nucleotides are TGTGCCGGTTCACAGGGGGCGGATCATGGGGCTTTCTTT. Based on the CDR3 plus reference TRBV2 and TRBJ1-1, the full variable domain is EPEVTQTPSHQVTQMGQEVILRCVPISNHLYFYWYRQILGQKVEFLVSFYNNEISEKSEIFDDQFSVERPDGSNFTLKIRSTKLEDSAMYFCAGSQGADHGAFFGQGTRLTVV.

The chain employs TRBV9 and TRBJ1-2; no reliable D call. The CDR3 consists of 17 residues. With 1 base removed from V and 0 bases from J, the gap between germline ends came to 16 bases. Germline lookup yields CDR1 SGDLS and CDR2 YYNGEE. The CDR3 nucleotides are TGTGCCAGCAGCGTAAGAGGAACTAGATACTCTAACTATGGCTACACCTTC. Amino acids: CASSVRGTRYSNYGYTF.

The chain uses TRBV19 and TRBJ2-2; possible D gene TRBD1, 6 bases. The CDR3 covers 13 residues. V shed 9 bases and J shed 1 base, with 9 bases lying between them. Per the germline V gene, CDR1 is LNHDA and CDR2 is SQIVND (reference sequence). The CDR3 nucleotides are TGTGCCAGCAGGGGCCAGAACACCGGGGAGCTGTTTTTT. Encoded protein: CASRGQNTGELFF.

The chain is built from TRBV5-1 and TRBJ2-7; tentative D call: TRBD1 (5 bases). Germline CDR1 reads SGHRS; CDR2 reads YFSETQ. CDR3 length equals 16 residues. The V end lost 0 bases, the J end lost 0 bases, and 13 bases lay between the germline ends. The CDR3 coding sequence is TGCGCCAGCAGCTTGGACAGGCCATTAACCTCCTACGAGCAGTACTTC. Its translation is CASSLDRPLTSYEQYF.

The rearrangement uses TRBV28 and TRBJ2-3; 7 bases align to TRBD2. Germline V CDR1 and CDR2: MDHEN, SYDVKM. The CDR3 spans 15 residues. Losses at the gene ends were 2 bases for V and 9 bases for J; bases not matched to a gene: 11. The CDR3 protein is CASSLGSGVPKTQYF. The CDR3 coding sequence is TGTGCCAGCAGTTTAGGCAGCGGGGTGCCGAAAACGCAGTATTTT.

This sequence joins TRBV5-4 and TRBJ1-5; TRBD1 might be the D (6 bases). The length of the CDR3 is 14 residues. V dropped 3 bases and J dropped 6 bases, with 13 bases sitting between them. Germline CDR1 is SGHNT and CDR2 is YYREEE (reference sequence). CDR3 protein: CASSSGGGAQPQHF. In DNA, the CDR3 is TGTGCCAGCAGCTCCGGAGGGGGGGCTCAGCCCCAGCATTTT.

This chain uses TRBV6-1 with TRBJ2-7; D might be TRBD1 (6 bases). The length of the CDR3 is 15 residues. Trimming pared 6 bases from V and 0 bases from J, leaving 15 bases between. Germline CDR1 and CDR2: MNHNS and SASEGT. DNA for the CDR3: TGTGCCAGCAGAGGGGAACAGGGTAGCTCCTACGAGCAGTACTTC. Translated: CASRGEQGSSYEQYF.